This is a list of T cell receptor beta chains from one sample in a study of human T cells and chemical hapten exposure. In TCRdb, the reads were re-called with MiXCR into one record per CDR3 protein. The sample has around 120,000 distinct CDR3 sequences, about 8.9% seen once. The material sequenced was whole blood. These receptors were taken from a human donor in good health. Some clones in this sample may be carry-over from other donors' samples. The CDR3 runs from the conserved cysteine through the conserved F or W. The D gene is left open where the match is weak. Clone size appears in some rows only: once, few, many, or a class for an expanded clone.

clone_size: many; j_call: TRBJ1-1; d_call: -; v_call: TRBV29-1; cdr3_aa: CSVQSWTEMNTEAFF; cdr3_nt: TGCAGCGTCCAATCTTGGACAGAAATGAACACTGAAGCTTTCTTT
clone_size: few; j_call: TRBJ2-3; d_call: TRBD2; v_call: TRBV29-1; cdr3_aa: CSVEGLGGPPDTQYF; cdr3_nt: TGCAGCGTTGAAGGTTTGGGAGGGCCCCCAGATACGCAGTATTTT
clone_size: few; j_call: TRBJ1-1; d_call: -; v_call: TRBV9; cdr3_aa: CASSASRDLGAEAFF; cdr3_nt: TGTGCCAGCAGCGCCTCCCGGGACCTTGGAGCTGAAGCTTTCTTT
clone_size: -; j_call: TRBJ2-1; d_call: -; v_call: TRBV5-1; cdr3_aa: CASSSGTDYNEQFF; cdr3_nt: TGCGCCAGCAGCTCCGGGACGGATTACAATGAGCAGTTCTTC
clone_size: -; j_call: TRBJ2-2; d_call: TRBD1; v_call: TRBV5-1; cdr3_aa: CASSQTKVRTGRQWTGELFF; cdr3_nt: TGCGCCAGCAGCCAGACCAAAGTAAGGACAGGGCGGCAATGGACCGGGGAGCTGTTTTTT
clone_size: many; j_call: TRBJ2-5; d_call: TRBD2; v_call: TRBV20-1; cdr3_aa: CSARNLAGGMETQYF; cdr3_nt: TGCAGTGCTAGAAACCTAGCGGGGGGGATGGAGACCCAGTACTTC
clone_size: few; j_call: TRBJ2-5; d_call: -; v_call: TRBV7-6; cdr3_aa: CASSLGGFETQYF; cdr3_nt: TGTGCCAGCAGCTTAGGAGGGTTTGAGACCCAGTACTTC
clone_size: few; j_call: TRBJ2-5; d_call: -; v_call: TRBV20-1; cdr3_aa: CSARATSLGTQYF; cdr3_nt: TGCAGTGCTAGAGCGACTAGTTTGGGGACCCAGTACTTC
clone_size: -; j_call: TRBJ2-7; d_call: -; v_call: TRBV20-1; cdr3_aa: CSAVTRGRSSYEQYF; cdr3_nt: TGCAGTGCTGTAACGAGGGGGAGGAGCTCCTACGAGCAGTACTTC
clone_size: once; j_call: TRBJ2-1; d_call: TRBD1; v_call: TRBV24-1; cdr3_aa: CATSDTGQGDNEQFF; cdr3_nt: TGTGCCACCAGTGACACCGGACAGGGCGACAATGAGCAGTTCTTC
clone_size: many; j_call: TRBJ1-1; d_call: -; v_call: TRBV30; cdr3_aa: CAWSVWGTAMNTEAFF; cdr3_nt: TGTGCCTGGAGTGTTTGGGGGACGGCCATGAACACTGAAGCTTTCTTT
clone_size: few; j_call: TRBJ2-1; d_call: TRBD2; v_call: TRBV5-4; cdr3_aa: CASSLSSGSYNEQFF; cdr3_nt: TGTGCCAGCAGCTTGTCTAGCGGGAGTTACAATGAGCAGTTCTTC
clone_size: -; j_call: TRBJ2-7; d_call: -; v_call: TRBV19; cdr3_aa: CASSIEAARTYEQYF; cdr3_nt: TGTGCCAGTAGTATAGAGGCAGCGAGAACTTACGAGCAGTACTTC
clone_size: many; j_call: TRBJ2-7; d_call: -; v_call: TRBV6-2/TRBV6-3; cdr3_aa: CASSYDPKREQYF; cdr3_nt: TGTGCCAGCAGTTATGACCCTAAGAGGGAGCAGTACTTC
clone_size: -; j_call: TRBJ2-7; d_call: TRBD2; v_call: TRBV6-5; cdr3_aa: CASSYRFSGRVAYEQYF; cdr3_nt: TGTGCCAGCAGTTACCGGTTTAGCGGGAGGGTGGCCTACGAGCAGTACTTC
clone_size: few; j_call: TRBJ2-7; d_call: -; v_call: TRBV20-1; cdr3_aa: CSASMGGLFEQYF; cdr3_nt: TGCAGTGCTAGTATGGGGGGGCTCTTCGAGCAGTACTTC
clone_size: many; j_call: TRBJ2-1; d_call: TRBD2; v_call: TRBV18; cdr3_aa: CASSPGTSGGASYNEQFF; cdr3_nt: TGTGCCAGCTCACCCGGGACTAGCGGGGGGGCCTCCTACAATGAGCAGTTCTTC